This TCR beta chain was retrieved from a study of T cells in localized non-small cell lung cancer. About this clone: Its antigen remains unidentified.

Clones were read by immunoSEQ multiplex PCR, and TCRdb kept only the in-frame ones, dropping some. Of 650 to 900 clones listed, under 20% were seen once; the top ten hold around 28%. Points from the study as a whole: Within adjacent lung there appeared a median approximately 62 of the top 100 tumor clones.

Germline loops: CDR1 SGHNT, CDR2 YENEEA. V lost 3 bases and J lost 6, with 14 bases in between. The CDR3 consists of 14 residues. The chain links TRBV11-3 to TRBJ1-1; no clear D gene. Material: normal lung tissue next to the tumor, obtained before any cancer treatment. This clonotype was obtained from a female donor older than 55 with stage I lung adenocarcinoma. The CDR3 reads CASSLVPVEAEAFF. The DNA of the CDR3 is TGTGCCAGCAGCTTGGTTCCGGTTGAGGCTGAAGCTTTCTTT.